This paragraph reports one T cell receptor beta chain. Its antigen remains unidentified. These data belong to a study of shared clonotypes between healthy human individuals. About the study: The cohort had two women and a few men, ages 18 to 49. For every donor, three CD4 naive, three CD4 memory, two CD8 naive and one CD8 memory plates were used. Broader study findings: Large sequencing depth failed to make sorted-subset sequencing complete, rarefaction showed. Shared clonotypes: about 5.3% naive CD4, around 3.7% naive CD8, around 2.2% memory CD4, 0.35% to 0.5% memory CD8.

Data came from immunoSEQ multiplex PCR; TCRdb stores just in-frame clones and leaves some out. This table has about 2 million clones, roughly 95% appearing once. CD45RO-negative, CCR7-positively selected cells formed the naive CD8 fraction, excluding terminally differentiated effector memory CD45RA+ cells. The J segment lost 3 bases and the V segment lost 7 bases, leaving 8 bases of the junction unmatched. Germline CDR1 SGHAT, CDR2 FQNNGV. CDR3 size: 14 residues. This clonotype originated in a man younger than 30 in good health. Sequencing was performed on naive CD8+ T cells sorted from blood. V and J are TRBV11-2 and TRBJ2-7; TRBD2 matches 8 bases. In DNA, the CDR3 is TGTGCCAGCAAGAAAGCGGGAGAGGACTACGAGCAGTACTTC. Encoded protein: CASKKAGEDYEQYF.